This record concerns one TCR beta chain sequence. Its antigen is unknown. Germline V gene data show CDR1 as SGHDT and CDR2 as YYEEEE. V lost 1 base, J lost 3 bases, and 14 bases lay in between. CDR3 length equals 15 residues. The data were obtained in a study of cytomegalovirus exposure and HLA in healthy donors. Study-level findings and limits: Among CMV-associated TCR beta chains, most appeared HLA-restricted in a later analysis. Later, an analysis found that common viral pathogens appeared to be linked with several of the most significant clusters. Among TCR beta chains, those listed as cytomegalovirus-associated numbered around 160. It was reported in a later analysis that an Asian-associated ancestry cluster showed fewer N-insertions than the 666-donor mean.

PCR involved 60 Vbeta and 13 Jbeta primers. Data came from immunoSEQ multiplex PCR; TCRdb stores just in-frame clones and leaves some out. The repertoire holds some 140,000 clones, with approximately 75% as singletons. The rearrangement uses TRBV5-6 and TRBJ2-7; D gene unclear. The specimen was PBMCs. This TCR was sampled from a man between 18 and 29 years old in good health and CMV-seronegative. The CDR3 DNA is TGTGCCAGCAGCTTGCTGGCAGAGGAAGACTACGAGCAGTACGTC. This sequence encodes CASSLLAEEDYEQYV.